A single sample gave rise to the 20 T cell receptor beta chains below, sequenced in a study of T cell responses to AZD1222 COVID-19 vaccine. Using immunoSEQ multiplex PCR, the repertoire was profiled, and TCRdb retains in-frame clones only, with some absent. The sample contains 25,000 to 35,000 clones, around 90% of which appear only once. The sequencing used peripheral blood, collected on day 0 of AZD1222 vaccination. These receptors originate from an adult in good health.

The V gene is TRBV5-1, the J gene TRBJ2-1, with 8 bases fitting TRBD1. The V segment lost 0 bases and the J segment 6 bases; nucleotides outside the gene matches: 2. Germline loops: CDR1 SGHRS, CDR2 YFSETQ. The CDR3 totals 14 residues. For the CDR3, the DNA is TGCGCCAGCAGCTTGGGACAGGGGACCAATGAGCAGTTCTTC. The encoded protein is CASSLGQGTNEQFF.

The chain combines TRBV28 with TRBJ2-2, with no clear D. CDR1 is MDHEN, CDR2 SYDVKM, per germline. V lost 10 bases and J lost 3, with 9 bases in between. The CDR3 sequence is 12 residues long. CDR3 sequence (DNA): TGTGCCATAGGACGGGACACCGGGGAGCTGTTTTTT. Its protein product is CAIGRDTGELFF.

This chain connects TRBV3-1 (or the pseudogene TRBV3-2) to TRBJ2-5; a possible D gene is TRBD1 (5 bases). Germline loops: CDR1 LGHDT, CDR2 YNNKEL (reference sequence). This CDR3 region has 13 residues. The germline V and J ends were trimmed by 1 base and 7 bases, with 10 bases remaining between them. The CDR3 nucleotides are TGTGCCAGCAGCCAAGGACAGCATCGGACCCAGTACTTC. The encoded protein is CASSQGQHRTQYF.

The chain employs TRBV9 and TRBJ2-7, with 15 bases matching TRBD2. Germline CDR1 SGDLS, CDR2 YYNGEE. The length of the CDR3 is 17 residues. V trimming: 3 bases; J trimming: 0 bases; junction bases outside the gene matches: 4. CDR3 DNA: TGTGCCAGCAGCGACGGACTAGCGGGAGGGTACTCCTACGAGCAGTACTTC. It encodes CASSDGLAGGYSYEQYF.

The chain carries TRBV6-2 or TRBV6-3 and TRBJ1-5; D ambiguous. Trimming shortened V by 3 bases and J by 2 bases, and 5 bases separated the two germline ends. This CDR3 region has 13 residues. Germline V gene lookup returns CDR1 MNHEY and CDR2 SVGEGT. The CDR3 sequence: CASSYEGNQPQHF. The CDR3 bases are TGTGCCAGCAGTTATGAAGGCAATCAGCCCCAGCATTTT.

This clone was observed once. J is TRBJ2-3 and V is TRBV11-2; D may match TRBD1 or TRBD2 (5 bases each). The V gene's germline CDR1 is SGHAT and CDR2 FQNNGV. The V end was cut by 2 bases, the J end by 0 bases, with 21 bases between. The CDR3 covers 19 residues. The CDR3 sequence: CASSLRPRGWATSTDTQYF. The CDR3 DNA sequence: TGTGCCAGCAGCTTAAGGCCGAGGGGTTGGGCTACTAGCACAGATACGCAGTATTTT.

The chain recombines TRBV2 with TRBJ2-1, with 7 bases fitting TRBD1. The ends lost 4 bases at V and 5 bases at J; junction bases unmatched: 11. The CDR3 length is 16 residues. The V gene's germline CDR1 is SNHLY and CDR2 FYNNEI. In nucleotides, the CDR3 is TGTGCCAGCAGTGTAAACTTACCAGGGGGTAACAATGAGCAGTTCTTC. It is translated as CASSVNLPGGNNEQFF.

The gene calls are TRBV6-5 and TRBJ2-2; D not certain. The CDR3 totals 12 residues. The germline CDR1 and CDR2 sequences are MNHEY and SVGAGI. Trimming stripped 4 bases from V and 5 bases from J, with 5 bases between. CDR3: CASSSGTGELFF. CDR3 coding DNA: TGTGCCAGCAGTTCAGGAACCGGGGAGCTGTTTTTT.

V gene TRBV19 combines with J gene TRBJ1-5; the D is unclear. The CDR3 is 14 amino acids. Between the trimmed V and J ends, which lost 6 bases and 5 bases, there was a span of 14 bases. Germline assignment: CDR1 LNHDA and CDR2 SQIVND (reference sequence). As DNA, the CDR3 is TGTGCCAGTAGGAGTAGGGTGCCAGATCAGCCCCAGCATTTT. Amino acids: CASRSRVPDQPQHF.

V is TRBV10-2 and J is TRBJ1-4; weak D call: TRBD1 (5 bases). Germline-derived CDR1 and CDR2 are WSHSY and SAAADI. V was shortened by 8 bases and J by 6 bases, with 19 bases between the two germline ends. The length of the CDR3 is 15 residues. The CDR3 is CASSGWRGGDEKLFF. The CDR3 bases are TGCGCCAGCTCGGGTTGGCGGGGCGGGGATGAAAAACTGTTTTTT.

For the CDR3, the DNA is TGTGCCAGCCGAGACAGCTATAGCAATCAGCCCCAGCATTTT. Translating it yields CASRDSYSNQPQHF. The chain recombines TRBV28 with TRBJ1-5, with D maybe TRBD1 (5 bases). V was clipped by 8 bases and J by 0 bases, with 11 bases between them. Germline V lookup: CDR1 MDHEN, CDR2 SYDVKM. The CDR3 runs 14 residues.

In DNA, the CDR3 is TGTGCCAGCAGCCATGGACAGTTTAATTCACCCCTCCACTTT. Amino acids: CASSHGQFNSPLHF. This chain connects TRBV3-1 (or the pseudogene TRBV3-2) to TRBJ1-6; D may be TRBD1 (6 bases). The germline V gene encodes CDR1 LGHDT and CDR2 YNNKEL (reference sequence). V lost 3 bases and J lost 6, with 9 bases in between. The CDR3 runs to 14 residues.

The chain recombines TRBV13 with TRBJ2-1, with D possibly being TRBD1 (6 bases). Germline V gene sequence: CDR1 PRHDT, CDR2 FYEKMQ (reference sequence). There are 14 residues in the CDR3. The ends were cut back, 5 bases at V and 8 bases at J, with 16 bases in the middle. The CDR3 protein is CASSHRVAGDEQFF. The DNA for the CDR3 is TGTGCCAGCAGCCACAGGGTCGCGGGCGATGAGCAGTTCTTC. Combining the CDR3 with reference TRBV13 and TRBJ2-1 gives the whole variable domain AAGVIQSPRHLIKEKRETATLKCYPIPRHDTVYWYQQGPGQDPQFLISFYEKMQSDKGSIPDRFSAQQFSDYHSELNMSSLELGDSALYFCASSHRVAGDEQFFGPGTRLTVL.

The rearrangement uses TRBV19 and TRBJ2-3; D gene ambiguous. Germline V gene sequence: CDR1 LNHDA, CDR2 SQIVND (reference sequence). With 3 bases removed from V and 2 bases from J, the gap between germline ends came to 6 bases. The CDR3 totals 13 residues. This chain's CDR3 is CASSIGSTDTQYF. Here the CDR3 DNA reads TGTGCCAGTAGTATCGGCTCCACAGATACGCAGTATTTT.

The rearrangement joins TRBV6-1 to TRBJ1-2; D may be TRBD1 (6 bases). Germline-derived CDR1 and CDR2 are MNHNS and SASEGT. The CDR3 has 14 residues. Trimming shortened V by 3 bases and J by 4 bases, and 12 bases separated the two germline ends. CDR3: CASSEDSSLYGYTF. DNA for the CDR3: TGTGCCAGCAGTGAGGACAGTTCCCTCTATGGCTACACCTTC.

V usage is TRBV5-1 and J usage is TRBJ2-1, with D uncertain. The CDR3 is made up of 15 amino acids. V lost 0 bases to trimming and J lost 1 base, with 8 bases between them. The V gene's germline CDR1 is SGHRS and CDR2 YFSETQ. The CDR3 bases are TGCGCCAGCAGCTTGGGGTCCAGTTCCTACAATGAGCAGTTCTTC. Its translation: CASSLGSSSYNEQFF.

The chain has TRBV15 and TRBJ2-7, with D perhaps TRBD2 (7 bases). The CDR3 has 18 amino acids. Germline V CDR1 and CDR2: LNHNV, YYDKDF (reference sequence). Trimming stripped 0 bases from V and 3 bases from J, with 21 bases between. The chain's CDR3 is CATSRDPKGEGKDYEQYF. CDR3 DNA: TGTGCCACCAGCAGAGATCCCAAGGGGGAGGGCAAAGACTACGAGCAGTACTTC.

The chain links TRBV14 to TRBJ2-1; no firm D call. V dropped 5 bases and J dropped 1 base, with 21 bases sitting between them. The germline V gene has CDR1 SGHDN and CDR2 FVKESK. The CDR3 has 18 residues. The DNA of the CDR3 is TGTGCCAGCAGCGACTGGGTGTGGGCGGACCTTTCCTACAATGAGCAGTTCTTC. Translated: CASSDWVWADLSYNEQFF.

The V call is TRBV10-1, the J call TRBJ2-7; perhaps TRBD1 as D (5 bases). The CDR3 has 14 residues. From germline, CDR1 is WNHNN and CDR2 SYGVQD (reference sequence). V lost 9 bases to trimming and J lost 6 bases, with 21 bases between them. CDR3 nucleotide sequence: TGCGCCAGAATCATCAGGGTCACCCACGCCGAGCAGTACTTC. Translated: CARIIRVTHAEQYF.

The table lists this clone with a count of one. V usage is TRBV5-8 and J usage is TRBJ2-3, with 10 bases fitting TRBD1. This CDR3 comprises 15 residues. CDR1 is SGHTS and CDR2 is YDEGEE in the germline V gene. Losses at the gene ends were 6 bases for V and 4 bases for J; bases not matched to a gene: 8. The CDR3 nucleotides are TGTGCCAGCACCTCCGGGACAGGGGCAGCAGATACGCAGTATTTT. This codes for CASTSGTGAADTQYF. Using reference TRBV5-8 and TRBJ2-3 for the parts outside the CDR3, the full variable domain is EAGVTQSPTHLIKTRGQQATLRCSPISGHTSVYWYQQALGLGLQFLLWYDEGEERNRGNFPPRFSGRQFPNYSSELNVNALELEDSALYLCASTSGTGAADTQYFGPGTRLTVL.